Given below is one T cell receptor (beta chain) in context. This sample stems from a study of blood T cell repertoires in COVID-19. Here immunoSEQ multiplex PCR was the method, and the copy in TCRdb shows in-frame clones only, minus some. Among fewer than 250,000 clones listed, more than 70% were seen once. The clonotype was recovered from a man between 50 and 59 years old with active or convalescent COVID-19. Sequenced: peripheral blood.

As DNA, the CDR3 is TGTGCCAGCAGAGGCCAGGGGGCAGTAGCAGATACGCAGTATTTT. As protein: CASRGQGAVADTQYF. The chain has TRBV6-6 and TRBJ2-3; 8 positions match TRBD1. Losses at the gene ends were 6 bases for V and 4 bases for J; bases not matched to a gene: 9. The germline V gene has CDR1 MNHNY and CDR2 SVGAGI (reference sequence). The CDR3 extends over 15 amino acids.